The next 26 T cell receptor beta chains were all read from a single sample in a study of control samples from healthy donors and cancer patients. Method: immunoSEQ multiplex PCR; TCRdb's copy keeps in-frame clones and lacks some. Here the sample spans around 180,000 clones, 88% being singletons. Sequenced input: blood. The source is a woman in her 30s in good health.

V usage is TRBV5-1 and J usage is TRBJ2-5; TRBD1 might be the D (7 bases). Germline CDR1 reads SGHRS; CDR2 reads YFSETQ. Trimming took off 3 bases at V and 5 bases at J, with 11 bases between the two ends. This CDR3 comprises 13 residues. CDR3 nucleotides: TGCGCCAGCAGCTCCAGGGGGAGGGAGACCCAGTACTTC. It is translated as CASSSRGRETQYF.

The V call is TRBV28, the J call TRBJ1-2; no reliable D call. There are 13 residues in the CDR3. Trimming took 2 bases from V and 2 from J, leaving 6 bases between them. Germline V lookup: CDR1 MDHEN, CDR2 SYDVKM. In DNA, the CDR3 is TGTGCCAGCAGTTTAAGCCAGAACTATGGCTACACCTTC. This translates into CASSLSQNYGYTF.

The chain links TRBV20-1 to TRBJ1-1; D is unclear. The CDR3 runs to 13 residues. Trimming stripped 3 bases from V and 1 base from J, with 9 bases between. Germline-derived CDR1 and CDR2 are DFQATT and SNEGSKA (reference sequence). Here the CDR3 DNA reads TGCAGTGCTAGTTATCTGCAGAACACTGAAGCTTTCTTT. It translates to CSASYLQNTEAFF.

The chain links TRBV4-1 to TRBJ2-3, with 9 bases identical to TRBD1. This CDR3 comprises 14 residues. V lost 3 bases, J lost 5 bases, and 3 bases stayed unmatched. Germline V gives CDR1 MGHRA, CDR2 YSYEKL. Here the CDR3 reads CASSHRDREDTQYF. CDR3 bases: TGCGCCAGCAGCCACCGGGACAGGGAAGATACGCAGTATTTT.

This chain links TRBV19 with TRBJ1-2; TRBD1 matches at 8 bases. Germline V gene lookup returns CDR1 LNHDA and CDR2 SQIVND (reference sequence). V trimming: 9 bases; J trimming: 3 bases; junction bases outside the gene matches: 12. The CDR3 runs to 15 residues. CDR3 residues: CASRGPTGEDYGYTF. The CDR3 DNA follows: TGTGCCAGCAGGGGGCCGACAGGGGAGGACTATGGCTACACCTTC.

CDR3 sequence reads: CASNPDRVGNNEQFF. The CDR3 coding sequence is TGTGCCAGTAACCCGGACAGGGTCGGGAACAATGAGCAGTTCTTC. This chain links TRBV19 with TRBJ2-1; TRBD1 matches at 8 bases. V shed 7 bases, J shed 5 bases, and the junction held 10 bases outside the gene matches. The germline V gene has CDR1 LNHDA and CDR2 SQIVND (reference sequence). The CDR3 runs 15 residues.

This chain connects TRBV28 to TRBJ1-1; 7 nucleotides line up with TRBD1. Germline trimming cut 3 bases from V and 1 base from J; bases unmatched to any gene: 11. The CDR3 has 17 amino acids. The V gene's germline CDR1 is MDHEN and CDR2 SYDVKM. CDR3 protein: CASSFPLVRGGNTEAFF. In DNA form, the CDR3 reads TGTGCCAGCAGTTTCCCCCTTGTCAGGGGGGGGAACACTGAAGCTTTCTTT.

Notes on this clone: This may arise from a read error, as a much more abundant clone is one base away. This sample also contains other DNA sequences that code for the same CDR3. CDR3: CASSEGNTGELFF. The CDR3 DNA reads TGTGCCAGCAGTGAAGGGAACACCGGGGAGCTGTTTTTT. The chain couples TRBV6-4 to TRBJ2-2; D gene unclear. Germline loops: CDR1 MRHNA, CDR2 SNTAGT. The CDR3 loop spans 13 amino acids. V lost 3 bases to trimming and J lost 1 base, with 3 bases between them.

The chain uses TRBV19 and TRBJ2-7; the D gene could be TRBD1 or TRBD2 (5 bases each). V shed 3 bases and J shed 5 bases, with 11 bases lying between them. The CDR3 length is 13 residues. From germline, CDR1 is LNHDA and CDR2 SQIVND (reference sequence). The CDR3 DNA is TGTGCCAGTAGTATCATAGGGGAGAACGAGCAGTACTTC. Translated, it gives CASSIIGENEQYF. Based on the CDR3 plus reference TRBV19 and TRBJ2-7, the full variable domain is DGGITQSPKYLFRKEGQNVTLSCEQNLNHDAMYWYRQDPGQGLRLIYYSQIVNDFQKGDIAEGYSVSREKKESFPLTVTSAQKNPTAFYLCASSIIGENEQYFGPGTRLTVT.

This chain joins TRBV3-1 (or the pseudogene TRBV3-2) and TRBJ2-7; TRBD1 might be the D (7 bases). Per the germline V gene, CDR1 is LGHDT and CDR2 is YNNKEL (reference sequence). This CDR3 spans 16 amino acids. Trimming shortened V by 3 bases and J by 1 base, and 16 bases separated the two germline ends. CDR3 in DNA: TGTGCCAGCAGCCACTTTGGGGCAGGGGGGTCCTACGAGCAGTACTTC. Residues: CASSHFGAGGSYEQYF.

The V and J genes are TRBV10-1 and TRBJ2-5, with TRBD2 matching 9 bases. The CDR3 extends over 16 amino acids. From germline, CDR1 is WNHNN and CDR2 SYGVQD (reference sequence). V dropped 6 bases and J dropped 5; count of bases not matched to a gene: 13. The chain's CDR3 is CASSPSERGAGETQYF. CDR3 in DNA: TGCGCCAGCAGCCCCTCCGAGCGGGGGGCCGGGGAGACCCAGTACTTC.

This clone has only one observation. This rearrangement joins TRBV7-2 to TRBJ2-3, with 7 bases lining up with TRBD2. After removal of 2 bases from V and 2 bases from J, the junction contained 4 bases not matched to a gene. Germline V gene sequence: CDR1 SGHTA, CDR2 FQGNSA. CDR3 length: 15 amino acids. In DNA form, the CDR3 reads TGTGCCAGCAGCTTAAGGGACTACTTCACAGATACGCAGTATTTT. Translating it yields CASSLRDYFTDTQYF.

The rearrangement links TRBV13 to TRBJ2-1, with a weak D call TRBD2 (6 bases). CDR1 is PRHDT and CDR2 is FYEKMQ in the germline V gene (reference sequence). V lost 7 bases, J lost 9 bases, and 19 bases lay in between. This CDR3 spans 14 amino acids. The CDR3 sequence is CASTFSSSVVEQFF. The DNA of the CDR3 is TGTGCCAGCACCTTTTCTTCTAGCGTTGTTGAGCAGTTCTTC.

This chain links TRBV5-1 with TRBJ1-4, with 7 bases identical to TRBD1. In germline, CDR1 is SGHRS, CDR2 YFSETQ. This CDR3 is built from 14 residues. Losses at the gene ends were 5 bases for V and 8 bases for J; bases not matched to a gene: 9. CDR3 protein: CASSLGQAGEKLFF. For the CDR3, the DNA is TGCGCCAGCAGTCTAGGACAGGCGGGGGAAAAACTGTTTTTT.

This rearrangement joins TRBV7-8 to TRBJ1-5; TRBD1 might be the D (5 bases). The CDR3 sequence is 14 residues long. The V end was cut by 5 bases, the J end by 4 bases, with 12 bases between. The V gene's germline CDR1 is SGHVS and CDR2 FQNEAQ. The CDR3 here is CASSLDRGNQPQHF. Written as DNA, the CDR3 is TGTGCCAGCAGCCTCGACAGAGGTAATCAGCCCCAGCATTTT.

The chain couples TRBV28 to TRBJ2-1; 7 bases agree with TRBD1. V shed 6 bases and J 4 bases; nucleotides not matched to a gene: 9. The germline CDR1 and CDR2 sequences are MDHEN and SYDVKM. The length of the CDR3 is 15 residues. The CDR3 sequence: CASSNGDSIYNEQFF. DNA of the CDR3: TGTGCCAGCAGCAACGGGGACAGCATATACAATGAGCAGTTCTTC.

The genes are TRBV28 and TRBJ1-5; D unresolved. The CDR3 sequence is 15 residues long. V was trimmed by 2 bases and J by 5 bases, leaving 13 bases between them. The germline V gene has CDR1 MDHEN and CDR2 SYDVKM. The CDR3 nucleotides are TGTGCCAGCAGTTTAAGGCGGCGCGGAGATCAGCCCCAGCATTTT. Its protein product is CASSLRRRGDQPQHF. The full variable domain, rest sourced from reference TRBV28 and TRBJ1-5, is DVKVTQSSRYLVKRTGEKVFLECVQDMDHENMFWYRQDPGLGLRLIYFSYDVKMKEKGDIPEGYSVSREKKERFSLILESASTNQTSMYLCASSLRRRGDQPQHFGDGTRLSIL.

In this sample, this clone turned up once. The J gene is TRBJ2-1, the V gene TRBV6-4; TRBD2 agrees at 7 bases. Germline CDR1 and CDR2: MRHNA and SNTAGT. The CDR3 loop spans 16 amino acids. Germline trimming cut 1 base from V and 1 base from J; bases unmatched to any gene: 4. CDR3 region: CASSDFPGRSYNEQFF. The CDR3 DNA reads as TGTGCCAGCAGTGACTTTCCCGGGAGGTCCTACAATGAGCAGTTCTTC.

The J gene is TRBJ1-1, the V gene TRBV6-2 or TRBV6-3; TRBD1 matches at 9 bases. Germline lookup yields CDR1 MNHEY and CDR2 SVGEGT. J gave up 8 bases and V 5 bases, and 6 bases lay outside the gene matches. The CDR3 covers 13 residues. The CDR3 loop is CASSPGTGLEAFF. In DNA, the CDR3 is TGTGCCAGCAGTCCCGGGACAGGGCTAGAAGCTTTCTTT.

The chain uses TRBV18 and TRBJ2-1, with 7 bases aligning to TRBD1. Germline V gives CDR1 KGHSH, CDR2 LQKENI. V shed 5 bases, J shed 3 bases, and the junction held 13 bases outside the gene matches. This CDR3 has 17 residues. The CDR3: CASSELPTGQVYNEQFF. In DNA form, the CDR3 reads TGTGCCAGCTCAGAGTTACCAACCGGACAGGTCTACAATGAGCAGTTCTTC.

In nucleotides, the CDR3 is TGTGCCAGCAGCTACCGAGGGGATAACAATCAGCCCCAGCATTTT. Translated: CASSYRGDNNQPQHF. This sequence joins TRBV11-3 and TRBJ1-5; the D gene is possibly TRBD1 (5 bases). The CDR3 consists of 15 residues. Trimming took off 4 bases at V and 3 bases at J, with 13 bases between the two ends. Germline-derived CDR1 and CDR2 are SGHNT and YENEEA. The variable domain in full, with the rest retrieved from reference TRBV11-3 and TRBJ1-5, is EAGVVQSPRYKIIEKKQPVAFWCNPISGHNTLYWYLQNLGQGPELLIRYENEEAVDDSQLPKDRFSAERLKGVDSTLKIQPAELGDSAVYLCASSYRGDNNQPQHFGDGTRLSIL.

The chain carries TRBV6-5 and TRBJ1-5; TRBD1 might be the D (6 bases). CDR3 size: 13 residues. Trimming took off 8 bases at V and 4 bases at J, with 12 bases between the two ends. Germline CDR1 reads MNHEY; CDR2 reads SVGAGI. The CDR3 reads CASQGQFNQPQHF. CDR3 nucleotides: TGTGCCAGCCAAGGACAGTTTAATCAGCCCCAGCATTTT.

Only one count was recorded for this clone. The chain carries TRBV15 and TRBJ1-1, with D unclear. CDR3 length: 15 amino acids. The ends were cut back, 3 bases at V and 3 bases at J, with 14 bases in the middle. The germline CDR1 and CDR2 sequences are LNHNV and YYDKDF (reference sequence). Here the CDR3 DNA reads TGTGCCACCAGCAGGAGGACCCTGTCGGACACTGAAGCTTTCTTT. Translation: CATSRRTLSDTEAFF.

This chain links TRBV6-1 with TRBJ1-1; 7 bases agree with TRBD1. V trimming: 3 bases; J trimming: 5 bases; junction bases outside the gene matches: 9. Germline CDR1 and CDR2: MNHNS and SASEGT. The CDR3 is made up of 15 amino acids. CDR3 coding DNA: TGTGCCAGCAGTGACCGGGACAGCCAGACGACTGAAGCTTTCTTT. Translating gives CASSDRDSQTTEAFF.

The rearrangement joins TRBV5-1 to TRBJ2-2; D gene uncertain. Trimming pared 0 bases from V and 2 bases from J, leaving 8 bases between. The germline V gene has CDR1 SGHRS and CDR2 YFSETQ. This CDR3 is built from 15 residues. CDR3 in DNA: TGCGCCAGCAGCTTGGGCGTAGGCAACACCGGGGAGCTGTTTTTT. Amino acid sequence: CASSLGVGNTGELFF.

The rearrangement joins TRBV5-1 to TRBJ2-7; D not resolved. The V gene's germline CDR1 is SGHRS and CDR2 YFSETQ. CDR3 length: 13 residues. Trimming cost V 6 bases and J 1 base, with 11 bases left between them. The CDR3 loop reads CASTWSSSYEQYF. The CDR3 coding sequence is TGCGCCAGCACCTGGAGTTCATCCTACGAGCAGTACTTC.